This T cell receptor beta chain derives from a study of blood T cell repertoires in COVID-19. Whole-study context: Sites in the United States, Italy and Spain provided acute and convalescent COVID-19 samples. In each case, the material was cDNA or gDNA derived from T cells, B-cell-depleted T cells, or PBMCs.

V trimming: 3 bases; J trimming: 6 bases; junction bases outside the gene matches: 4. This CDR3 has 14 residues. Germline CDR1 is LGHNA and CDR2 is YNFKEQ. Per the original data handling: Amplification of reference gene primers was used by the study to estimate nucleated cell counts. Here immunoSEQ multiplex PCR was the method, and the copy in TCRdb shows in-frame clones only, minus some. V and J calls and clone size are given by that table; D and trimming were obtained from the DNA. The sample has 200,000 to 250,000 clones; 86% are singletons. The sample comprised peripheral blood. This TCR was sampled from a woman aged 25 to 45 who had recovered from COVID-19. The chain couples TRBV4-2 to TRBJ1-1; TRBD1 matches at 10 bases. CDR3 DNA sequence: TGTGCCAGCAGCCAGGGTGGACAGGGGGCTGAAGCTTTCTTT. It translates to CASSQGGQGAEAFF.